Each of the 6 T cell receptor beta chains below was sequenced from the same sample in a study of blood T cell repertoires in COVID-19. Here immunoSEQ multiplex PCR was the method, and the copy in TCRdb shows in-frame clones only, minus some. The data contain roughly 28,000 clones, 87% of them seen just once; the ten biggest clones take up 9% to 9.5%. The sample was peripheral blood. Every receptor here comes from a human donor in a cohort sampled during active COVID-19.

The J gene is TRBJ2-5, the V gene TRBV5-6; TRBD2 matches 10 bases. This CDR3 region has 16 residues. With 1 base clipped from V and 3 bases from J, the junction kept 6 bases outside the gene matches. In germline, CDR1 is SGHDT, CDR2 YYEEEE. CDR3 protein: CASSLPGTSVKETQYF. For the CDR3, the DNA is TGTGCCAGCAGCTTGCCCGGGACTAGCGTAAAAGAGACCCAGTACTTC.

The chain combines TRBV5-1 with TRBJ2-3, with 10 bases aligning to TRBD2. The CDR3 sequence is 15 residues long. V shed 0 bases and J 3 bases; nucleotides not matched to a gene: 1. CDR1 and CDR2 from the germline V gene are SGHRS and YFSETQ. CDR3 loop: CASSLASGSTDTQYF. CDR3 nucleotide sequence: TGCGCCAGCAGCTTGGCTAGCGGGAGTACAGATACGCAGTATTTT.

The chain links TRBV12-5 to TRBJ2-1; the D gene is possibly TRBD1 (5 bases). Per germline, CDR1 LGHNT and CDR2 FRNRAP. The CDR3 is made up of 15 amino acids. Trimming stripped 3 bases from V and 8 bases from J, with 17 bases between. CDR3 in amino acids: CASGFGHQESDEQFF. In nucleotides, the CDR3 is TGTGCTAGTGGTTTTGGACACCAAGAATCGGATGAGCAGTTCTTC. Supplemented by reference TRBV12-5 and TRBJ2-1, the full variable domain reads DARVTQTPRHKVTEMGQEVTMRCQPILGHNTVFWYRQTMMQGLELLAYFRNRAPLDDSGMPKDRFSAEMPDATLATLKIQPSEPRDSAVYFCASGFGHQESDEQFFGPGTRLTVL.

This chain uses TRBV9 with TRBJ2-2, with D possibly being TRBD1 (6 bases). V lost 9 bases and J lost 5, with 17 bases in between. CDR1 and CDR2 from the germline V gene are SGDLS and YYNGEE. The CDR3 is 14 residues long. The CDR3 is CATSRGWGTGELFF. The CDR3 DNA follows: TGTGCCACAAGCAGGGGCTGGGGAACCGGGGAGCTGTTTTTT.

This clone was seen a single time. The CDR3 nucleotides read TGCGCCAGCAGCTTGGAGGGACAGAACTACACCTTC. This encodes CASSLEGQNYTF. The chain has TRBV5-1 and TRBJ1-2; 7 bases match TRBD1. Trimming at V came to 0 bases and at J to 10 bases, leaving 3 bases not matched to a gene. Germline CDR1 reads SGHRS; CDR2 reads YFSETQ. This CDR3 region has 12 residues.

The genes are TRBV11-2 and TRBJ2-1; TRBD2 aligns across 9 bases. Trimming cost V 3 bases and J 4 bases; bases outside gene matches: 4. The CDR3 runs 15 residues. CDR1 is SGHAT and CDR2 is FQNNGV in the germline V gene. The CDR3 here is CASSLTSGTYNEQFF. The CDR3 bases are TGTGCCAGCAGCTTGACTAGCGGCACGTACAATGAGCAGTTCTTC.